This T cell receptor beta chain was obtained from a study of memory CD8 T cells in hepatitis C reinfection. Study-level background: A positive HCV RNA test after two negatives ≥60 days apart defined reinfection.

The repertoire was sequenced with immunoSEQ multiplex PCR; TCRdb's copy has only in-frame clones and lacks some. The table lists 35,000 to 55,000 clones, roughly 90% of them singletons, with under 1.5% in the top ten. The CDR3 runs 17 residues. Trimming took 4 bases from V and 4 from J; bases not matched to a gene: 12. CDR1 and CDR2 (germline): SGHNT, YYREEE (reference sequence). Regarding time point: peak reinfection, 3 to 8 weeks after reinfection detection. Sorted cells were sequenced directly ex vivo without any in vitro expansion. Donors came from people who inject drugs enrolled in HEPCO, Canada.

The chain combines TRBV5-4 with TRBJ2-5, with 11 bases identical to TRBD2. This TCR was sampled from a man aged 18 to 29 with hepatitis C virus infection. What was sequenced was naive CD8+ T cells sorted from blood. The CDR3 bases are TGTGCCAGCAGCACCCTTTCTAGCGGGGGGTCTAGAGAGACCCAGTACTTC. Translation: CASSTLSSGGSRETQYF. The whole variable domain, remainder taken from reference TRBV5-4 and TRBJ2-5, is ETGVTQSPTHLIKTRGQQVTLRCSSQSGHNTVSWYQQALGQGPQFIFQYYREEENGRGNFPPRFSGLQFPNYSSELNVNALELDDSALYLCASSTLSSGGSRETQYFGPGTRLLVL.